One sample yielded the 21 T cell receptor beta chains listed below, sequenced in a study of human T cells and chemical hapten exposure (dated by TCRdb to 2020 to 2023). Libraries were prepared through RACE. These reads were obtained on a NextSeq 500. TCRdb reprocessing: public reads trimmed at Q25 with fastp, clones called with MiXCR, in-frame beta chains kept. Duplicate CDR3 protein sequences are folded into a single record with the most common DNA and genes. For this sample the table gives some 99,000 distinct CDR3 sequences, of which 9.2% were detected only once. 3% to 4% of the sample lies in the top ten. Taken with the paper, the label for time point translates to: patch test 2, 6 weeks after DPC sensitization. In light of the paper, this sample's treatment or condition label describes: therapeutic diphenylcyclopropenone sensitization with weekly scalp DPC. The sample here was whole blood, taken in connection with sensitization to the hapten diphenylcyclopropenone (DPC). These TCRs come from a woman aged 40 to 50 with alopecia areata. Some clones in this sample may be carry-over from other donors' samples.

Worth noting for this clonotype: This could be a read error, since a much larger clone is one nucleotide away. The rearrangement joins TRBV7-6 to TRBJ2-1, with unresolved D. This CDR3 is built from 13 residues. The germline gives CDR1 SGHVS, CDR2 FNYEAQ. CDR3 region: CASAQSTYNVQFF. The CDR3 nucleotides are TGTGCCAGCGCGCAGTCTACCTACAATGTGCAGTTCTTC.

This clonotype has just a few counts. The chain uses TRBV19 and TRBJ2-1; D not resolved. V lost 3 bases and J lost 2, with 17 bases in between. CDR1 LNHDA and CDR2 SQIVND come from the germline V gene (reference sequence). This CDR3 has 17 residues. The CDR3 spells CASSMRSRTLTYNEQFF. In nucleotides, the CDR3 is TGTGCCAGTAGTATGCGTTCGAGGACCCTGACCTACAATGAGCAGTTCTTC. Full variable domain (remainder filled in from reference TRBV19 and TRBJ2-1): DGGITQSPKYLFRKEGQNVTLSCEQNLNHDAMYWYRQDPGQGLRLIYYSQIVNDFQKGDIAEGYSVSREKKESFPLTVTSAQKNPTAFYLCASSMRSRTLTYNEQFFGPGTRLTVL.

V usage is TRBV11-2 and J usage is TRBJ2-2; D gene uncertain. The CDR3 sequence is 12 residues long. The germline V gene encodes CDR1 SGHAT and CDR2 FQNNGV. V was cut by 4 bases and J by 6 bases, with 6 bases left in between. The CDR3 coding sequence is TGTGCCAGCAGCTCCTGGGCCGGGGAGCTGTTTTTT. Protein sequence: CASSSWAGELFF.

The chain employs TRBV7-2 and TRBJ2-6, with a weak D call TRBD1 (5 bases). V lost 1 base and J 7 bases, leaving 8 bases between the germline ends. Germline lookup yields CDR1 SGHTA and CDR2 FQGNSA. The CDR3 is 14 residues long. CDR3 sequence (DNA): TGTGCCAGCAGCTTAGGCCGGACAGCCAACGTCCTGACTTTC. Encoded protein: CASSLGRTANVLTF.

In this sample, this clonotype turned up a few times. The rearrangement uses TRBV6-2 or TRBV6-3 and TRBJ2-6; no clear D. The germline V gene encodes CDR1 MNHEY and CDR2 SVGEGT. The V gene lost 11 bases and the J gene lost 2 bases, with 10 bases spanning the gap. The CDR3 has 13 amino acids. This chain's CDR3 is CAGTPAGANVLTF. The CDR3, as DNA: TGTGCCGGCACCCCAGCTGGGGCCAACGTCCTGACTTTC.

Comments on this clonotype: One base away lies a much larger clone, so this may be a sequencing read error. The CDR3 ends on some other residue instead of the conserved phenylalanine or tryptophan, so this is likely a read error. This CDR3 is CASSLLLAGYYEQYI. In nucleotides, the CDR3 is TGTGCCAGCAGCTTACTGCTAGCGGGGTATTACGAGCAGTACATC. The chain joins TRBV7-2 to TRBJ2-7; TRBD2 matches at 9 bases. Germline lookup yields CDR1 SGHTA and CDR2 FQGNSA. The CDR3 has 15 residues. The J segment lost 4 bases and the V segment lost 2 bases, leaving 6 bases of the junction unmatched.

This chain uses TRBV7-9 with TRBJ2-7; 9 bases align to TRBD1. V lost 2 bases to trimming and J lost 5 bases; unmatched junction nucleotides: 7. From germline, CDR1 is SEHNR and CDR2 FQNEAQ (reference sequence). CDR3 length: 15 residues. CDR3 amino acids: CASSLSGTGRHEQYF. The CDR3 nucleotides are TGTGCCAGCAGCTTATCTGGGACAGGGAGACACGAGCAGTACTTC.

This clonotype was recorded many times. This sequence joins TRBV7-2 and TRBJ1-2, with TRBD1 as a possible D gene (5 bases). The CDR3 sequence is 15 residues long. Deletions cut 5 bases from V and 0 bases from J, with 13 bases between. In germline, CDR1 is SGHTA, CDR2 FQGNSA. CDR3 sequence reads: CASSIRQTTNYGYTF. DNA for the CDR3: TGTGCCAGCAGCATCAGACAGACTACTAACTATGGCTACACCTTC.

There are many counts of this clonotype. The chain combines TRBV29-1 with TRBJ2-5, with D possibly being TRBD1 (7 bases). Trimming took 0 bases from V and 5 from J, leaving 16 bases between them. The length of the CDR3 is 15 residues. Germline assignment: CDR1 SQVTM and CDR2 ANQGSEA. CDR3 bases: TGCAGCGTTGAAGACCTATTCTCAGGGGGGGAGACCCAGTACTTC. Its protein product is CSVEDLFSGGETQYF.

The chain links TRBV19 to TRBJ2-7, with 8 bases matching TRBD1. With 1 base clipped from V and 8 bases from J, the junction kept 7 bases outside the gene matches. From germline, CDR1 is LNHDA and CDR2 SQIVND (reference sequence). The CDR3 consists of 14 residues. CDR3 coding DNA: TGTGCCAGTAGTATAGCCGACAGGGGCCAGAAGCAGTACTTC. As protein: CASSIADRGQKQYF.

This clonotype was seen repeatedly, ten times or more. V gene TRBV6-5 combines with J gene TRBJ2-5; D remains ambiguous. The CDR3 covers 18 residues. V was clipped by 0 bases and J by 0 bases, with 17 bases between them. CDR1 and CDR2 from the germline V gene are MNHEY and SVGAGI. For the CDR3, the DNA is TGTGCCAGCAGTTACTCTATGGGGTTGGCGAGCGACCAAGAGACCCAGTACTTC. Translated, it gives CASSYSMGLASDQETQYF.

This clonotype was seen repeatedly, ten times or more. This chain links TRBV6-5 with TRBJ2-7; 7 bases align to TRBD1. V lost 4 bases and J lost 4; bases outside the gene matches: 4. CDR1 MNHEY and CDR2 SVGAGI come from the germline V gene. The CDR3 covers 13 residues. CDR3 nucleotide sequence: TGTGCCAGCAGTTCCCCGACAGGGTACGAGCAGTACTTC. Translated, it gives CASSSPTGYEQYF.

The chain uses TRBV12-3 or TRBV12-4 and TRBJ1-1; TRBD1 is a possible D gene (5 bases). The CDR3 runs to 15 residues. V shed 5 bases and J shed 4 bases, with 17 bases lying between them. CDR3 in amino acids: CASSRRDDESTEAFF. The CDR3 DNA sequence: TGTGCCAGCAGTCGCCGGGACGATGAGAGCACTGAAGCTTTCTTT.

The V gene is TRBV15, the J gene TRBJ2-7, with TRBD1 matching over 7 bases. This CDR3 spans 15 amino acids. The germline gives CDR1 LNHNV, CDR2 YYDKDF (reference sequence). Unmatched junction bases numbered 8, after V lost 3 bases and J lost 3 bases. CDR3 residues: CATSSLTGAGYEQYF. In DNA form, the CDR3 reads TGTGCCACCAGCAGCTTAACAGGGGCCGGCTACGAGCAGTACTTC.

This clonotype was detected many times. The chain combines TRBV7-2 with TRBJ2-2, with no clear D. The germline CDR1 and CDR2 sequences are SGHTA and FQGNSA. The CDR3 is 15 residues long. Trimming shortened V by 4 bases and J by 6 bases, and 15 bases separated the two germline ends. The CDR3 bases are TGTGCCAGCAGCTACAATATACCGTGGGCCGGGGAGCTGTTTTTT. Residues: CASSYNIPWAGELFF.

This chain uses TRBV7-9 with TRBJ1-5; D unresolved. The CDR3 sequence is 13 residues long. The germline gives CDR1 SEHNR, CDR2 FQNEAQ (reference sequence). Deletions cut 0 bases from V and 9 bases from J, with 9 bases between. The DNA of the CDR3 is TGTGCCAGCAGCTTAGCAGGGCCTACGCCCCAGCATTTT. It translates to CASSLAGPTPQHF.

This clonotype appeared many times. The V gene is TRBV7-9, the J gene TRBJ2-4; 8 bases agree with TRBD1. The CDR3 sequence is 16 residues long. Germline CDR1 reads SEHNR; CDR2 reads FQNEAQ (reference sequence). After removal of 3 bases from V and 0 bases from J, the junction contained 4 bases not matched to a gene. CDR3 region: CASSFGQGAAKNIQYF. CDR3 nucleotides: TGTGCCAGCAGCTTCGGGCAGGGGGCAGCCAAAAACATTCAGTACTTC.

This clonotype was picked up many times. The genes are TRBV19 and TRBJ1-5, with D unresolved. Trimming stripped 8 bases from V and 1 base from J, with 6 bases between. This CDR3 spans 12 amino acids. Germline values: CDR1 LNHDA, CDR2 SQIVND (reference sequence). CDR3 protein: CASAASNQPQHF. As DNA, the CDR3 is TGTGCCAGTGCGGCGAGCAATCAGCCCCAGCATTTT.

The chain recombines TRBV7-9 with TRBJ1-1; no clear D. Trimming left V 1 base short and J 0 bases short, with 3 bases between. CDR1 and CDR2 (germline): SEHNR, FQNEAQ (reference sequence). This CDR3 is 13 amino acids long. CDR3 residues: CASSLEVNTEAFF. The CDR3 bases are TGTGCCAGCAGCTTAGAGGTGAACACTGAAGCTTTCTTT.

Ten or more counts support this clonotype. DNA of the CDR3: TGTGCCAGCAGCTTAGGTGGACTAGCGGCCACAGATACGCAGTATTTT. Its translation: CASSLGGLAATDTQYF. The rearrangement uses TRBV7-2 and TRBJ2-3; 10 bases fit TRBD2. CDR3 length: 16 residues. The J segment lost 2 bases and the V segment lost 1 base, leaving 3 bases of the junction unmatched. Germline CDR1 is SGHTA and CDR2 is FQGNSA.

This clonotype was seen ten or more times. CDR3 amino acids: CASSLGDRARNEQFF. The CDR3 nucleotides read TGTGCCAGCAGCTTAGGGGACAGGGCCCGCAATGAGCAGTTCTTC. The V and J genes are TRBV7-2 and TRBJ2-1, with 9 bases matching TRBD1. The germline CDR1 and CDR2 sequences are SGHTA and FQGNSA. V was pared by 1 base and J by 6 bases, with 4 bases of the junction left unmatched. The CDR3 length is 15 residues.